What follows describes a single TCR beta chain. What antigen it recognizes has not been identified. The record has no base qualities; no much larger clone is one base away. The record originates from a study of radiotherapy plus CTLA-4 blockade in lung cancer (dated by TCRdb to 2016 to 2019). About the investigation overall: Objective responses occurred in around 20% of enrolled patients, and roughly 30% achieved disease control. On the study overall, not on this receptor specifically: TCR clones derived from tumors expanded in peripheral blood after treatment with radiotherapy and ipilimumab. Increased serum interferon-beta after radiation, together with early dynamic changes in blood T cell clones, were reported to be the strongest predictors of response.

In this study, focal radiation therapy paired with CTLA-4 blockade (ipilimumab) was tested in patients who had chemo-refractory metastatic non-small-cell lung cancer. Libraries were prepared through the immunoSEQ multiplex PCR assay. As stored in TCRdb, this immuneACCESS dataset retains in-frame rearrangements with V and J assigned. A fraction of the clones does not appear; measured against another copy, unresolved V genes explain less than half of the discrepancy, and the remainder lacks a known reason. This sample comprises roughly 59,000 clones, around 74% of them detected only once. Of the sample, approximately 8.3% falls within the top ten clones. Spanning cysteine to phenylalanine, the CDR3 consists of 17 amino acids. Of the read, only the CDR3 DNA is kept; its 51 bases are in frame from base 1. Trimming takes 4 bases off V and 0 bases off J; junction bases not matched to a gene: 9. CDR1 and CDR2, looked up from the germline V gene, are SGHVS and FNYEAQ.

In this chain, TRBV7-6 is recombined with TRBJ1-3, with 7 bases in between that match TRBD1. The clonotype comes from a human donor with non-small cell lung cancer whose response to radiotherapy plus ipilimumab could not be evaluated. The sample consisted of peripheral blood, taken from a patient treated with radiotherapy plus ipilimumab. The CDR3 in this case is CASSSTGTAPSGNTIYF. The DNA sequence follows: TGTGCCAGCAGCTCTACCGGGACAGCTCCCTCTGGAAACACCATATATTTT.